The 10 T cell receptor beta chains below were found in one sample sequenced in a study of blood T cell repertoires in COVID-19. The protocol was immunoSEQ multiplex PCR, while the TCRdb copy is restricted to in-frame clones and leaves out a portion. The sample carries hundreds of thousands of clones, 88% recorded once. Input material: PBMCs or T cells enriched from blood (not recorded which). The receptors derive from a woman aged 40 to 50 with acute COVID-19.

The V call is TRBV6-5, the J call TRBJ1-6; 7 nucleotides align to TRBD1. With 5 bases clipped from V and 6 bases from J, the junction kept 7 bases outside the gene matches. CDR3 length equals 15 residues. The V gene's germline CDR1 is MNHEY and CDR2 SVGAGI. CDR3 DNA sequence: TGTGCCAGCAGTAGCCCCGACAGGGTTAATTCACCCCTCCACTTT. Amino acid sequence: CASSSPDRVNSPLHF.

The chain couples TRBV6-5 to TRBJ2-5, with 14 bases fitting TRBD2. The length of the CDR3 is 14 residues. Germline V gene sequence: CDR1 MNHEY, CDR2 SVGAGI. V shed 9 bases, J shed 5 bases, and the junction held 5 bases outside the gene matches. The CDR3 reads CARRLAGGRETQYF. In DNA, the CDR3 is TGTGCCAGGCGACTAGCGGGGGGGCGGGAGACCCAGTACTTC.

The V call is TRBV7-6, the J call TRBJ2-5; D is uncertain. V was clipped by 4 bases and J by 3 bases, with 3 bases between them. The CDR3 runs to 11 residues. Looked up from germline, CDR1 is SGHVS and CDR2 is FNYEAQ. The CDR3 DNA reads TGTGCCAGCAGCTCAAAAGAGACCCAGTACTTC. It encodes CASSSKETQYF.

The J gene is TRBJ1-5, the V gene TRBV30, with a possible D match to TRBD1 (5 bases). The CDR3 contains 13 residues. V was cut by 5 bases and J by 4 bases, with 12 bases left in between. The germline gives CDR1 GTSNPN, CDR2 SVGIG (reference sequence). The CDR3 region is CAWDRQPNQPQHF. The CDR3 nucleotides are TGTGCCTGGGACCGACAGCCTAATCAGCCCCAGCATTTT.

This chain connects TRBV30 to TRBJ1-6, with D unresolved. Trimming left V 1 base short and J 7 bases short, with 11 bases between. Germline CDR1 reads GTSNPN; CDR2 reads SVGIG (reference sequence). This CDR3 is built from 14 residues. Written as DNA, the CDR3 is TGTGCCTGGAGTGATGGCAGGCAGAATTCACCCCTCCACTTT. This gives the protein CAWSDGRQNSPLHF. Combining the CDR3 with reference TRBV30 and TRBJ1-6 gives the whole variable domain SQTIHQWPATLVQPVGSPLSLECTVEGTSNPNLYWYRQAAGRGLQLLFYSVGIGQISSEVPQNLSASRPQDRQFILSSKKLLLSDSGFYLCAWSDGRQNSPLHFGNGTRLTVT.

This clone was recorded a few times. The CDR3 sequence: CASSLKGTASEKLFF. The CDR3 DNA follows: TGTGCCAGCAGCTTAAAAGGGACAGCGAGTGAAAAACTGTTTTTT. This sequence joins TRBV11-2 and TRBJ1-4; 7 positions agree with TRBD1. The CDR3 is made up of 15 amino acids. In germline, CDR1 is SGHAT, CDR2 FQNNGV. V shed 2 bases, J shed 7 bases, and the junction held 7 bases outside the gene matches.

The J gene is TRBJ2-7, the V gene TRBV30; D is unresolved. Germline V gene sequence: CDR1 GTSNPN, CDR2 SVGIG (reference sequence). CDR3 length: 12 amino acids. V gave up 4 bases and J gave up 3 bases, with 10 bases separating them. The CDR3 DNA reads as TGTGCCTGGAAAGTCAACAGCTACGAGCAGTACTTC. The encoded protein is CAWKVNSYEQYF.

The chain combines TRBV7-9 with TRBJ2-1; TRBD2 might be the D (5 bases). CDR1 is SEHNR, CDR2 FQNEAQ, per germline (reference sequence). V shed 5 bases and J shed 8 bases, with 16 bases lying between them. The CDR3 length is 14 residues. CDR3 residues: CASSLTLRRDEQFF. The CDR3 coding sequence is TGTGCCAGCAGCCTAACTCTACGGCGGGATGAGCAGTTCTTC.

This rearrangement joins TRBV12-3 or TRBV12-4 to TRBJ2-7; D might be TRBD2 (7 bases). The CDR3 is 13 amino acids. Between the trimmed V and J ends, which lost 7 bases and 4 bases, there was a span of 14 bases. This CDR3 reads CASNAGATYEQYF. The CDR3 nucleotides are TGTGCCAGCAATGCGGGGGCGACTTACGAGCAGTACTTC.

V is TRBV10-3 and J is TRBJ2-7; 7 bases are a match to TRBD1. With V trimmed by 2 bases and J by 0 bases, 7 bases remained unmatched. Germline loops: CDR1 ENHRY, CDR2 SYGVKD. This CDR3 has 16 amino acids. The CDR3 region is CAISEDRTGSSYEQYF. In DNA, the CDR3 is TGTGCCATCAGTGAGGATAGGACAGGTAGCTCCTACGAGCAGTACTTC.